This entry lists 27 T cell receptor beta chains sequenced from one sample in a study of T cells in localized non-small cell lung cancer. Assay: immunoSEQ multiplex PCR; the TCRdb copy retains only in-frame clones and omits some. The sample consists of approximately 43,000 clones, roughly 86% of them appearing once. The source was peripheral blood, collected before any cancer treatment. Receptors originate from a female donor over 55 with stage I squamous cell lung carcinoma.

The chain combines TRBV20-1 with TRBJ2-5, with unresolved D. The CDR3 totals 11 residues. V lost 4 bases and J 3 bases, leaving 6 bases between the germline ends. Germline V lookup: CDR1 DFQATT, CDR2 SNEGSKA (reference sequence). The DNA of the CDR3 is TGCAGTGCTAACGGAGAAGAGACCCAGTACTTC. This encodes CSANGEETQYF.

The chain couples TRBV5-4 to TRBJ2-5, with D perhaps matching TRBD2 (5 bases). The CDR3 runs 13 residues. Trimming removed 3 bases from V and 5 bases from J, with 11 bases in between. Looked up from germline, CDR1 is SGHNT and CDR2 is YYREEE (reference sequence). CDR3 in amino acids: CASSSGGTETQYF. The CDR3 DNA reads as TGTGCCAGCAGCTCCGGAGGCACGGAGACCCAGTACTTC.

A few counts support this clone. The J gene is TRBJ2-7, the V gene TRBV11-2, with 8 positions matching TRBD2. V lost 3 bases to trimming and J lost 4 bases; unmatched junction nucleotides: 5. The CDR3 has 14 amino acids. From germline, CDR1 is SGHAT and CDR2 FQNNGV. The CDR3 is CASSFSGAAYEQYF. The DNA of the CDR3 is TGTGCCAGCAGCTTTAGCGGGGCCGCATACGAGCAGTACTTC.

This clone has a single count. This chain uses TRBV5-5 with TRBJ2-2; D perhaps matches TRBD1 (6 bases). The V end lost 5 bases, the J end lost 4 bases, and 15 bases lay between the germline ends. The CDR3 has 15 residues. Germline loops: CDR1 SGHKS, CDR2 YYEKEE (reference sequence). The CDR3 sequence: CASSRVGRGTGELFF. The CDR3 DNA sequence: TGTGCCAGCAGTCGCGTGGGCAGGGGCACCGGGGAGCTGTTTTTT.

The V gene is TRBV30, the J gene TRBJ2-4; no firm D call. V was cut by 0 bases and J by 1 base, with 7 bases left in between. The V gene's germline CDR1 is GTSNPN and CDR2 SVGIG (reference sequence). The CDR3 is 14 residues long. The CDR3 protein is CAWSVPWAKNIQYF. Written as DNA, the CDR3 is TGTGCCTGGAGTGTACCGTGGGCCAAAAACATTCAGTACTTC.

CDR3 coding DNA: TGTGCCAGCAGTTTTGCCGGGACTAGCGGGAGTGGTGAGCAGTTCTTC. Its translation is CASSFAGTSGSGEQFF. The J gene is TRBJ2-1, the V gene TRBV25-1; the match to TRBD2 covers 14 bases. This CDR3 has 16 residues. J gave up 9 bases and V 5 bases, and 9 bases lay outside the gene matches. Per germline, CDR1 MGHDK and CDR2 SYGVNS.

A single count supports this clone. The rearrangement uses TRBV7-9 and TRBJ1-3; 9 bases fit TRBD1. The J segment lost 1 base and the V segment lost 3 bases, leaving 4 bases of the junction unmatched. The CDR3 is 16 amino acids. CDR1 is SEHNR and CDR2 is FQNEAQ in the germline V gene (reference sequence). The CDR3 DNA follows: TGTGCCAGCAGCTTCGGACAGGGGAGATCTGGAAACACCATATATTTT. Protein: CASSFGQGRSGNTIYF.

The chain has TRBV5-4 and TRBJ2-1; D gene ambiguous. Germline V gives CDR1 SGHNT, CDR2 YYREEE (reference sequence). The CDR3 is 13 amino acids. Trimming left V 2 bases short and J 3 bases short, with 6 bases between. This chain's CDR3 is CASSLRDYNEQFF. CDR3 nucleotides: TGTGCCAGCAGCTTAAGGGACTACAATGAGCAGTTCTTC.

The gene calls are TRBV19 and TRBJ1-3, with 7 bases aligning to TRBD1. Germline V gene lookup returns CDR1 LNHDA and CDR2 SQIVND (reference sequence). V gave up 6 bases and J gave up 6 bases; unmatched junction bases: 8. The CDR3 has 14 residues. The CDR3 coding sequence is TGTGCCAGTAGACAACCGGGACAGAAAAACACCATATATTTT. It specifies CASRQPGQKNTIYF.

The chain has TRBV6-5 and TRBJ1-1, with 9 bases matching TRBD1. V shed 0 bases and J 4 bases; nucleotides not matched to a gene: 3. The CDR3 is made up of 15 amino acids. Looked up from germline, CDR1 is MNHEY and CDR2 is SVGAGI. The CDR3 DNA is TGTGCCAGCAGTTACTCCGGACAGGGGACCACTGAAGCTTTCTTT. It specifies CASSYSGQGTTEAFF.

This clone was counted once. The junction shows a germline mismatch at one end, possibly a read error. The V and J genes are TRBV7-9 and TRBJ1-3, with a possible D match to TRBD1 (5 bases). CDR3 size: 14 residues. Looked up from germline, CDR1 is SEHNR and CDR2 is FQNEAQ (reference sequence). The CDR3 coding sequence is TGTGCCAGCAACTTAGGGGTCTCTGGAAACACCATATATTTT. Translated, it gives CASNLGVSGNTIYF.

CDR3 DNA sequence: TGTGCCAGCAGCTTAGGACAGGGAAGCACAGATACGCAGTATTTT. Translation: CASSLGQGSTDTQYF. The chain is built from TRBV13 and TRBJ2-3; possible D gene TRBD1, 6 bases. Germline values: CDR1 PRHDT, CDR2 FYEKMQ (reference sequence). Deletions cut 0 bases from V and 0 bases from J, with 7 bases between. The CDR3 runs 15 residues.

This rearrangement joins TRBV9 to TRBJ2-2, with 13 bases fitting TRBD2. V shed 3 bases, J shed 0 bases, and the junction held 8 bases outside the gene matches. This CDR3 has 19 amino acids. Germline CDR1 and CDR2: SGDLS and YYNGEE. This CDR3 is CASSGPGLAGFANTGELFF. The CDR3, as DNA: TGTGCCAGCAGCGGCCCGGGACTAGCGGGATTCGCGAACACCGGGGAGCTGTTTTTT.

The CDR3 sequence is CASSPISGTGILEQYF. The CDR3 region has the DNA TGTGCCAGCAGTCCCATATCCGGGACAGGGATTCTCGAGCAGTACTTC. The chain recombines TRBV27 with TRBJ2-7; 9 nucleotides line up with TRBD1. V lost 5 bases and J lost 6; bases outside the gene matches: 14. CDR1 MNHEY and CDR2 SMNVEV come from the germline V gene (reference sequence). CDR3 size: 16 residues.

V is TRBV18 and J is TRBJ1-5; D unclear. Deletions cut 6 bases from V and 5 bases from J, with 8 bases between. CDR3 size: 12 residues. Germline CDR1 KGHSH, CDR2 LQKENI. In nucleotides, the CDR3 is TGTGCCAGCTCCCTCAACGATCAGCCCCAGCATTTT. Translating it yields CASSLNDQPQHF.

This chain uses TRBV7-2 with TRBJ2-5; D is perhaps TRBD2 (5 bases). The CDR3 is 14 amino acids. Germline CDR1 and CDR2: SGHTA and FQGNSA. Trimming pared 5 bases from V and 2 bases from J, leaving 12 bases between. The CDR3 bases are TGTGCCAGCAGCGCCTGGGGAGTTCAAGAGACCCAGTACTTC. Amino acids: CASSAWGVQETQYF. The entire variable domain, with the rest obtained from reference TRBV7-2 and TRBJ2-5, is as follows: GAGVSQSPSNKVTEKGKDVELRCDPISGHTALYWYRQSLGQGLEFLIYFQGNSAPDKSGLPSDRFSAERTGGSVSTLTIQRTQQEDSAVYLCASSAWGVQETQYFGPGTRLLVL.

This sequence joins TRBV20-1 and TRBJ2-5, with D unresolved. Looked up from germline, CDR1 is DFQATT and CDR2 is SNEGSKA (reference sequence). This CDR3 spans 10 amino acids. V was trimmed by 5 bases and J by 7 bases, leaving 8 bases between them. This chain's CDR3 is CSAQAGTQYF. The CDR3 DNA sequence: TGCAGTGCTCAGGCCGGGACCCAGTACTTC.

This rearrangement joins TRBV10-3 to TRBJ1-2; 10 bases map to TRBD1. V shed 2 bases, J shed 4 bases, and the junction held 4 bases outside the gene matches. The CDR3 has 15 amino acids. Germline loops: CDR1 ENHRY, CDR2 SYGVKD. The CDR3 sequence is CAISERDRGSYGYTF. The CDR3 DNA reads as TGTGCCATCAGTGAGCGGGACAGGGGATCCTATGGCTACACCTTC.

This chain joins TRBV19 and TRBJ1-1; D remains unclear. With 0 bases removed from V and 1 base from J, the gap between germline ends came to 6 bases. Per germline, CDR1 LNHDA and CDR2 SQIVND (reference sequence). The CDR3 sequence is 14 residues long. The CDR3 protein is CASSIDRTNTEAFF. CDR3 bases: TGTGCCAGTAGTATAGATCGGACGAACACTGAAGCTTTCTTT.

The chain employs TRBV4-2 and TRBJ2-3, with a weak D call TRBD1 (5 bases). The CDR3 is 16 residues long. Germline CDR1 reads LGHNA; CDR2 reads YNFKEQ. V lost 0 bases to trimming and J lost 0 bases, with 10 bases between them. CDR3 protein: CASSQDVSGSTDTQYF. The CDR3 DNA follows: TGTGCCAGCAGCCAAGATGTGTCAGGGAGCACAGATACGCAGTATTTT.

V is TRBV19 and J is TRBJ2-4, with 11 bases lining up with TRBD2. The germline V gene has CDR1 LNHDA and CDR2 SQIVND (reference sequence). Trimming at V came to 6 bases and at J to 4 bases, leaving 14 bases not matched to a gene. The CDR3 extends over 18 amino acids. CDR3 sequence reads: CASSPDQLAGATKNIQYF. Here the CDR3 DNA reads TGTGCCAGTAGCCCAGATCAACTAGCGGGAGCGACTAAAAACATTCAGTACTTC.

The V gene is TRBV10-3, the J gene TRBJ2-7; maybe TRBD1 (6 bases). Trimming stripped 2 bases from V and 1 base from J, with 15 bases between. CDR3 length: 16 residues. Germline lookup yields CDR1 ENHRY and CDR2 SYGVKD. The CDR3 coding sequence is TGTGCCATCAGTGAGGGCCCAGGGGAAGGATCCTACGAGCAGTACTTC. Amino acids: CAISEGPGEGSYEQYF.

This clone appeared a single time. The gene calls are TRBV27 and TRBJ1-4; D perhaps matches TRBD1 (6 bases). In germline, CDR1 is MNHEY, CDR2 SMNVEV (reference sequence). Trimming took off 3 bases at V and 5 bases at J, with 13 bases between the two ends. The CDR3 is 15 residues long. CDR3 in amino acids: CASSFTGTHNEKLFF. CDR3 coding DNA: TGTGCCAGCAGTTTTACAGGGACACACAATGAAAAACTGTTTTTT.

This clone appeared once. The rearrangement links TRBV6-6 to TRBJ1-2; TRBD1 aligns across 10 bases. This CDR3 region has 14 residues. The trim removed 7 bases at V and 5 bases at J, leaving 7 bases unmatched. Germline V gene data show CDR1 as MNHNY and CDR2 as SVGAGI (reference sequence). For the CDR3, the DNA is TGTGCCAGCATGACCGGACAGGGGGTTTATGGCTACACCTTC. Translating gives CASMTGQGVYGYTF.

The sample holds a few counts of this clone. V and J are TRBV10-3 and TRBJ1-5; TRBD1 matches 8 bases. CDR3 length equals 15 residues. The ends lost 5 bases at V and 3 bases at J; junction bases unmatched: 6. Germline CDR1 is ENHRY and CDR2 is SYGVKD. The CDR3 spells CAISMTGDNNQPQHF. The CDR3, as DNA: TGTGCCATCAGTATGACAGGGGACAACAATCAGCCCCAGCATTTT.

V usage is TRBV7-2 and J usage is TRBJ2-7; D is uncertain. CDR3 length: 12 amino acids. Trimming removed 4 bases from V and 3 bases from J, with 7 bases in between. The germline V gene encodes CDR1 SGHTA and CDR2 FQGNSA. The CDR3 region has the DNA TGTGCCAGCAGCTCGGACCGCTACGAGCAGTACTTC. It encodes CASSSDRYEQYF.

The V and J genes are TRBV30 and TRBJ2-5, with D hard to call. Looked up from germline, CDR1 is GTSNPN and CDR2 is SVGIG (reference sequence). V lost 2 bases and J lost 3, with 16 bases in between. This CDR3 is 15 amino acids long. CDR3 protein: CAWSHGRALKETQYF. CDR3 in DNA: TGTGCCTGGAGTCATGGACGCGCACTAAAAGAGACCCAGTACTTC.